This TCR beta chain was sequenced for a study of PD-1 blockade in classical Hodgkin lymphoma. This clone was picked up a small number of times. Antigen: not known. Relapse was seen in all patients after autologous stem cell transplantation, and brentuximab vedotin exposure was variable. Magnetic depletion of unwanted cells isolated CD4+ T cells from thawed PBMCs. Germline CDR1 and CDR2: SGHKS and YYEKEE (reference sequence). V lost 0 bases and J 3 bases, leaving 18 bases between the germline ends. The CDR3 totals 17 residues. Regarding the study as a whole: Complete responders entered with baseline diversity on par with newly diagnosed patients, the results showed.

Measured with immunoSEQ multiplex PCR; TCRdb has only the in-frame clones, and not every one. The sample lists around 4,500 clones; approximately 89% were seen once. This clonotype was obtained from a human donor with classical Hodgkin lymphoma. V is TRBV5-5 and J is TRBJ1-1; D is uncertain. The material was CD4+ T cells from blood, obtained at baseline. The CDR3 DNA reads as TGTGCCAGCAGCTTGGTATGGAAGTCCGGGTCCTACACTGAAGCTTTCTTT. Protein sequence: CASSLVWKSGSYTEAFF.